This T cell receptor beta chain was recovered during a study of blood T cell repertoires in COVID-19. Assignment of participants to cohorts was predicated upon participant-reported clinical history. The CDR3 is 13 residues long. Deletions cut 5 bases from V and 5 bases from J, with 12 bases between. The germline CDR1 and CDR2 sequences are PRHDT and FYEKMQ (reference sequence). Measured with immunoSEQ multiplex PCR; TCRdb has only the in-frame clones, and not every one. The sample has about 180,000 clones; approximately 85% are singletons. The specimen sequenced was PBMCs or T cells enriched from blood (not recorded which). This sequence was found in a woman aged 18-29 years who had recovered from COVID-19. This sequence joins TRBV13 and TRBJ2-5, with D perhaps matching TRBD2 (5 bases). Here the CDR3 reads CASSLRTVETQYF. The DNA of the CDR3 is TGTGCCAGCAGCCTACGGACTGTTGAGACCCAGTACTTC.